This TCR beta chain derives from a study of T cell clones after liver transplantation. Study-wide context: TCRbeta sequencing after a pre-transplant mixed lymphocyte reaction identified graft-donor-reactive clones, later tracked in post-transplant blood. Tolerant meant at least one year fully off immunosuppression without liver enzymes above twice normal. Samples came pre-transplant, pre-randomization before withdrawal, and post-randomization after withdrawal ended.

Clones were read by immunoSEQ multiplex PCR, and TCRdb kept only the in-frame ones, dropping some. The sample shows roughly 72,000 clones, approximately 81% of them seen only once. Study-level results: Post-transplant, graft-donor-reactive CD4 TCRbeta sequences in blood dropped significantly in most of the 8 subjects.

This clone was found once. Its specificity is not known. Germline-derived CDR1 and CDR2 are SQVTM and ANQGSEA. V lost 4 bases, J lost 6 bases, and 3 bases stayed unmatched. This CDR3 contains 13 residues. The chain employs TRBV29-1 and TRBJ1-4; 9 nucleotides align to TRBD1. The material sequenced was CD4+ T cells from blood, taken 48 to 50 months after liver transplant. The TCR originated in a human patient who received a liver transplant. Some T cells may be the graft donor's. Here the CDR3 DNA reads TGCAGCGTTGGCGGGACAGGGTATGAAAAACTGTTTTTT. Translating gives CSVGGTGYEKLFF.